This T cell receptor beta chain was captured in a study of shared clonotypes between healthy human individuals. Unmatched junction bases numbered 9, after V lost 5 bases and J lost 8 bases. The germline V gene has CDR1 SGHRS and CDR2 YFSETQ. The CDR3 contains 13 residues. The method was immunoSEQ multiplex PCR; TCRdb's version includes in-frame clones alone and lacks a portion of them. The table records 1,100,000 or so clones, more than 75% of them present only once. This clonotype was obtained from a man younger than 35 in good health. Some clones in this sample may be carry-over from other donors' samples. Material for sequencing was memory CD4+ T cells from PBMCs. Subset here: CD45RA-negative fraction. This chain joins TRBV5-1 and TRBJ2-5, with 7 bases lining up with TRBD1. CDR3 DNA sequence: TGCGCCAGCAGACAGGGGCCATCGGACACCCAGTACTTC. Translated: CASRQGPSDTQYF.